The T cell receptor (beta chain) described here comes from a study of vaccination and CD4 T cells after COVID-19. Study details: A median of around 73 days (range 14 to 241) separated dose two from the taking of post-vaccine samples. Cultures that served as controls received a CEFX pool, an HIV-1 Nef pool, or no peptide. Study-level results: Spike mono-reactivity held for 304 of 307 vaccine-specific clones in convalescent patients.

Comments on this clonotype: Its antigen is unknown.

Documented treatment: roughly 11-day PBMC culture with coronavirus spike peptide pools or control peptides (ViraFEST assay). ViraFEST grew antigen-specific T cells using peptide pools, then sequenced TCRs. Germline assignment: CDR1 SGHDN and CDR2 FVKESK. CDR3 size: 14 residues. The ends were cut back, 2 bases at V and 8 bases at J, with 15 bases in the middle. The Oncomine TCR Beta short-read assay sequenced DNA from cultured CD4+ T cells. TCRdb reprocessed the PCR reads with MiXCR, giving one entry per CDR3 protein. Of about 10,000 distinct CDR3 sequences in the sample, around 26% are singletons; the top ten hold more than 20%.

Sequenced input: cultured CD4+ T cells from blood. V is TRBV14 and J is TRBJ1-1; D might be TRBD1 (5 bases). This TCR derives from a human donor with COVID-19. CDR3 loop: CASSQQRTIREAFF. In DNA form, the CDR3 reads TGTGCCAGCAGCCAACAACGGACAATCCGAGAAGCTTTCTTT.